The table lists the clone carrying this T cell receptor beta chain with a few counts. Its target is unknown. These data originate in a study of identical twins. The length of the CDR3 is 14 residues. Germline CDR1 and CDR2: SGHTA and FQGNSA. V was pared by 0 bases and J by 9 bases, with 12 bases between. Whole-study results and caveats: Twin-shared out-of-frame alpha sequences were enriched for low generation probability.

Template switching (which added a universal primer site) was used, and cDNA carried unique molecular identifiers. TCRdb recomputed calls from the 5' RACE reads with MiXCR, one row per CDR3 protein. The sample consists of fewer than 350,000 distinct CDR3 sequences, 6.5% to 9.5% of them appearing once. These data are also associated with another study on yellow fever vaccine responses in identical twins. From that paper: Among the twins, the vaccine T cell response reportedly seemed partly convergent and partly personalized.

This clonotype was sampled from a woman younger than 30 in good health. Material for sequencing was memory (CD45RO+) T cells sorted from blood. J is TRBJ2-1 and V is TRBV7-2; D might be TRBD1 (5 bases). The CDR3 nucleotides read TGTGCCAGCAGCTTAGCGCCAAACAGGCTTGAGCAGTTCTTC. Protein: CASSLAPNRLEQFF.